Listed below are T cell receptor beta chains from one sample, sequenced in a study of patients and donors after allogeneic stem cell transplantation. TCRdb analysed the RT-PCR reads with MiXCR anew, one entry per CDR3 protein. The data hold about 200,000 distinct CDR3 sequences, with 38% observed a single time. Sequencing was done on a sample of blood, either unsorted or a sorted T cell fraction (not recorded which). The receptors were gathered from a human donor who was either an allogeneic HSCT recipient or a stem cell or donor lymphocyte infusion donor (not recorded which). It is not recorded whose cells these are; they may come from a transplant donor. The conserved cysteine and the conserved F or W are not part of the CDR3 here.

V	J	CDR3
TRBV9	TRBJ2-7	ASSVGPQGWGSYEQY
TRBV28	TRBJ2-7	ASSLSDYEQY
TRBV18	TRBJ1-1	ASSPPGPEAF
TRBV28	TRBJ1-1	ASSPPRVMGEAF
TRBV12-3/TRBV12-4	TRBJ1-6	ASSLTGGGSSPLH
TRBV4-3	TRBJ1-3	ASSQGGTSGNTIY
TRBV20-1	TRBJ2-1	SARRNEPSSYNEQF
TRBV25-1	TRBJ1-6	ASRETGRNNSPLH
TRBV30	TRBJ1-1	AWSVYPGRPTEAF
TRBV28	TRBJ2-3	ASSPGTSRGTQY
TRBV7-6	TRBJ1-1	ASSLKGPSLNTEAF
TRBV6-6	TRBJ2-7	ASRSEGGPFEQY
TRBV18	TRBJ1-1	ASSPFPQGMNTEAF
TRBV2	TRBJ2-1	ASSYPKGGGPYNEQF
TRBV2	TRBJ1-5	AGSWGGNQPQR
TRBV20-1	TRBJ2-7	SARDNSAAFSYGQY